The clone carrying this TCR beta chain was seen at least ten times. Its antigen is currently unknown. The source of the sample is a study of prognosis after radiotherapy for stage I lung cancer. Across the whole study: About a dozen men and several women, aged about 50 to 95 and with a median age of about 71 years, made up the patients. Tumors were squamous cell carcinoma in six to eight patients and adenocarcinoma in some 13.

Genomic DNA was subjected to two-round multiplex PCR for amplification of TCR beta CDR3. First-round PCR amplification was performed with primers specific to each TRBV and TRBJ gene. The second round of PCR employed universal primers. One entry per CDR3 protein, called by TCRdb with MiXCR from the multiplex PCR reads. Of about 31,000 distinct CDR3 sequences listed, about 34% are singletons. The study's findings and limits: Nobody established whether the expanded TCR clones were specific to the tumor.

Here the sequenced sample was PBMCs, taken before or after stereotactic body radiation therapy (not recorded which). The receptor's source is a donor aged 50 or older with non-small cell lung cancer.

CDR3 bases: TGTGCCAGCAGCCAAGCGGACAGGGGGCTCGCTTGGTCCTACGAGCAGTACTTC. Encoded protein: CASSQADRGLAWSYEQYF. The chain links TRBV4-2 to TRBJ2-7; TRBD1 aligns across 11 bases. Trimming cost V 1 base and J 1 base; bases outside gene matches: 9. CDR1 and CDR2 (germline): LGHNA, YNFKEQ. CDR3 length: 18 residues.